The rows below give T cell receptor beta chains drawn from one sample of a study of T cell responses to AZD1222 COVID-19 vaccine. The data were produced by immunoSEQ multiplex PCR, yet TCRdb's version contains in-frame clones alone and is incomplete. The sample shows 120,000 to 150,000 clones, 85% to 95% of them seen only once. Sample: peripheral blood, taken on day 0 of AZD1222 vaccination. The receptors come from an adult in good health. CDR3s include the opening cysteine and the closing phenylalanine or tryptophan.

j_gene: TRBJ1-6
v_gene: TRBV7-6
CDR3aa: CASSLAAGIGSYNSPLHF

j_gene: TRBJ2-7
v_gene: TRBV2
CDR3aa: CASYGTSEIYEQYF

j_gene: TRBJ2-1
v_gene: TRBV9
CDR3aa: CASSVQTPNEQFF

j_gene: TRBJ1-1
v_gene: TRBV7-3
CDR3aa: CASSQDGDHTEAFF

j_gene: TRBJ2-3
v_gene: TRBV27
CDR3aa: CASRVPGIYTDTQYF

j_gene: TRBJ1-3
v_gene: TRBV7-9
CDR3aa: CASRPYRAAGNTIYF

j_gene: TRBJ1-1
v_gene: TRBV13
CDR3aa: CASSLGDTEAFF

j_gene: TRBJ2-1
v_gene: TRBV29-1
CDR3aa: CSVLGGTYNEQFF

j_gene: TRBJ1-2
v_gene: TRBV28
CDR3aa: CASSLYRGDYGYTF

j_gene: TRBJ1-2
v_gene: TRBV6-2/TRBV6-3
CDR3aa: CASSPEYYGYTF

j_gene: TRBJ1-2
v_gene: TRBV28
CDR3aa: CASSSARRGLGYTF

j_gene: TRBJ1-6
v_gene: TRBV19
CDR3aa: CASSLATGAYSPLHF

j_gene: TRBJ1-5
v_gene: TRBV3-1/TRBV3-2
CDR3aa: CASSYRGGNQPQHF

j_gene: TRBJ2-7
v_gene: TRBV2
CDR3aa: CASSDEGRMWEQYF

j_gene: TRBJ1-6
v_gene: TRBV19
CDR3aa: CASSGTARPLHF

j_gene: TRBJ2-2
v_gene: TRBV7-2
CDR3aa: CASSLTGFFLTGELFF

j_gene: TRBJ2-1
v_gene: TRBV10-2
CDR3aa: CASSGQLSNEQFF

j_gene: TRBJ2-3
v_gene: TRBV30
CDR3aa: CAWLTDSTDTQYF

j_gene: TRBJ2-3
v_gene: TRBV5-4
CDR3aa: CASSLDGDVTDTQYF

j_gene: TRBJ1-5
v_gene: TRBV27
CDR3aa: CASRLGGAGQPQHF

j_gene: TRBJ1-2
v_gene: TRBV2
CDR3aa: CASSRGQGFYGYTF

j_gene: TRBJ2-7
v_gene: TRBV10-3
CDR3aa: CAAARGGLTSSYEQYF

j_gene: TRBJ1-2
v_gene: TRBV19
CDR3aa: CASRFGLGYTF

j_gene: TRBJ2-3
v_gene: TRBV28
CDR3aa: CASKDGSPDTQYF

j_gene: TRBJ1-1
v_gene: TRBV27
CDR3aa: CASSSYPLGEAFF

j_gene: TRBJ2-1
v_gene: TRBV5-1
CDR3aa: CASSLSPRGSNEQFF

j_gene: TRBJ2-2
v_gene: TRBV5-6
CDR3aa: CASSPQGARNTGELFF

j_gene: TRBJ1-1
v_gene: TRBV20-1
CDR3aa: CRPDRKAFF

j_gene: TRBJ2-4
v_gene: TRBV19
CDR3aa: CASSTGQLAKNIQYF

j_gene: TRBJ2-7
v_gene: TRBV28
CDR3aa: CASRTFGPTYEQYF

j_gene: TRBJ1-5
v_gene: TRBV6-5
CDR3aa: CASSRGGSNQPQHF

j_gene: TRBJ1-1
v_gene: TRBV7-9
CDR3aa: CASSLESIHTEAFF

j_gene: TRBJ1-2
v_gene: TRBV4-1
CDR3aa: CASSQTYDPRDTNYGYTF

j_gene: TRBJ1-6
v_gene: TRBV28
CDR3aa: CASSLNSPLHF